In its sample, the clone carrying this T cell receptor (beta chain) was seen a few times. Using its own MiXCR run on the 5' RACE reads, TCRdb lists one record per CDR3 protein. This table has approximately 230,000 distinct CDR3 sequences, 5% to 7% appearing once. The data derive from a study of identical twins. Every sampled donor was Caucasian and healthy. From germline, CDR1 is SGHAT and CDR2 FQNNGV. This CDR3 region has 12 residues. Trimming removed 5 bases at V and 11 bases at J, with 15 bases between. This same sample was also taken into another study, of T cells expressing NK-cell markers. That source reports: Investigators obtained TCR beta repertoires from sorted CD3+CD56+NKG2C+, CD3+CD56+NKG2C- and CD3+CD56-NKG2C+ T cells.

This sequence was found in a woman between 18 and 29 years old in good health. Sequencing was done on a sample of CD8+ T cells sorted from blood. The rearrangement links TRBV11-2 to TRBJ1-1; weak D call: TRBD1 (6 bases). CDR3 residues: CASSGPDRRAFF. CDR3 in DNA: TGTGCCAGCAGCGGCCCGGACAGAAGGGCTTTCTTT.